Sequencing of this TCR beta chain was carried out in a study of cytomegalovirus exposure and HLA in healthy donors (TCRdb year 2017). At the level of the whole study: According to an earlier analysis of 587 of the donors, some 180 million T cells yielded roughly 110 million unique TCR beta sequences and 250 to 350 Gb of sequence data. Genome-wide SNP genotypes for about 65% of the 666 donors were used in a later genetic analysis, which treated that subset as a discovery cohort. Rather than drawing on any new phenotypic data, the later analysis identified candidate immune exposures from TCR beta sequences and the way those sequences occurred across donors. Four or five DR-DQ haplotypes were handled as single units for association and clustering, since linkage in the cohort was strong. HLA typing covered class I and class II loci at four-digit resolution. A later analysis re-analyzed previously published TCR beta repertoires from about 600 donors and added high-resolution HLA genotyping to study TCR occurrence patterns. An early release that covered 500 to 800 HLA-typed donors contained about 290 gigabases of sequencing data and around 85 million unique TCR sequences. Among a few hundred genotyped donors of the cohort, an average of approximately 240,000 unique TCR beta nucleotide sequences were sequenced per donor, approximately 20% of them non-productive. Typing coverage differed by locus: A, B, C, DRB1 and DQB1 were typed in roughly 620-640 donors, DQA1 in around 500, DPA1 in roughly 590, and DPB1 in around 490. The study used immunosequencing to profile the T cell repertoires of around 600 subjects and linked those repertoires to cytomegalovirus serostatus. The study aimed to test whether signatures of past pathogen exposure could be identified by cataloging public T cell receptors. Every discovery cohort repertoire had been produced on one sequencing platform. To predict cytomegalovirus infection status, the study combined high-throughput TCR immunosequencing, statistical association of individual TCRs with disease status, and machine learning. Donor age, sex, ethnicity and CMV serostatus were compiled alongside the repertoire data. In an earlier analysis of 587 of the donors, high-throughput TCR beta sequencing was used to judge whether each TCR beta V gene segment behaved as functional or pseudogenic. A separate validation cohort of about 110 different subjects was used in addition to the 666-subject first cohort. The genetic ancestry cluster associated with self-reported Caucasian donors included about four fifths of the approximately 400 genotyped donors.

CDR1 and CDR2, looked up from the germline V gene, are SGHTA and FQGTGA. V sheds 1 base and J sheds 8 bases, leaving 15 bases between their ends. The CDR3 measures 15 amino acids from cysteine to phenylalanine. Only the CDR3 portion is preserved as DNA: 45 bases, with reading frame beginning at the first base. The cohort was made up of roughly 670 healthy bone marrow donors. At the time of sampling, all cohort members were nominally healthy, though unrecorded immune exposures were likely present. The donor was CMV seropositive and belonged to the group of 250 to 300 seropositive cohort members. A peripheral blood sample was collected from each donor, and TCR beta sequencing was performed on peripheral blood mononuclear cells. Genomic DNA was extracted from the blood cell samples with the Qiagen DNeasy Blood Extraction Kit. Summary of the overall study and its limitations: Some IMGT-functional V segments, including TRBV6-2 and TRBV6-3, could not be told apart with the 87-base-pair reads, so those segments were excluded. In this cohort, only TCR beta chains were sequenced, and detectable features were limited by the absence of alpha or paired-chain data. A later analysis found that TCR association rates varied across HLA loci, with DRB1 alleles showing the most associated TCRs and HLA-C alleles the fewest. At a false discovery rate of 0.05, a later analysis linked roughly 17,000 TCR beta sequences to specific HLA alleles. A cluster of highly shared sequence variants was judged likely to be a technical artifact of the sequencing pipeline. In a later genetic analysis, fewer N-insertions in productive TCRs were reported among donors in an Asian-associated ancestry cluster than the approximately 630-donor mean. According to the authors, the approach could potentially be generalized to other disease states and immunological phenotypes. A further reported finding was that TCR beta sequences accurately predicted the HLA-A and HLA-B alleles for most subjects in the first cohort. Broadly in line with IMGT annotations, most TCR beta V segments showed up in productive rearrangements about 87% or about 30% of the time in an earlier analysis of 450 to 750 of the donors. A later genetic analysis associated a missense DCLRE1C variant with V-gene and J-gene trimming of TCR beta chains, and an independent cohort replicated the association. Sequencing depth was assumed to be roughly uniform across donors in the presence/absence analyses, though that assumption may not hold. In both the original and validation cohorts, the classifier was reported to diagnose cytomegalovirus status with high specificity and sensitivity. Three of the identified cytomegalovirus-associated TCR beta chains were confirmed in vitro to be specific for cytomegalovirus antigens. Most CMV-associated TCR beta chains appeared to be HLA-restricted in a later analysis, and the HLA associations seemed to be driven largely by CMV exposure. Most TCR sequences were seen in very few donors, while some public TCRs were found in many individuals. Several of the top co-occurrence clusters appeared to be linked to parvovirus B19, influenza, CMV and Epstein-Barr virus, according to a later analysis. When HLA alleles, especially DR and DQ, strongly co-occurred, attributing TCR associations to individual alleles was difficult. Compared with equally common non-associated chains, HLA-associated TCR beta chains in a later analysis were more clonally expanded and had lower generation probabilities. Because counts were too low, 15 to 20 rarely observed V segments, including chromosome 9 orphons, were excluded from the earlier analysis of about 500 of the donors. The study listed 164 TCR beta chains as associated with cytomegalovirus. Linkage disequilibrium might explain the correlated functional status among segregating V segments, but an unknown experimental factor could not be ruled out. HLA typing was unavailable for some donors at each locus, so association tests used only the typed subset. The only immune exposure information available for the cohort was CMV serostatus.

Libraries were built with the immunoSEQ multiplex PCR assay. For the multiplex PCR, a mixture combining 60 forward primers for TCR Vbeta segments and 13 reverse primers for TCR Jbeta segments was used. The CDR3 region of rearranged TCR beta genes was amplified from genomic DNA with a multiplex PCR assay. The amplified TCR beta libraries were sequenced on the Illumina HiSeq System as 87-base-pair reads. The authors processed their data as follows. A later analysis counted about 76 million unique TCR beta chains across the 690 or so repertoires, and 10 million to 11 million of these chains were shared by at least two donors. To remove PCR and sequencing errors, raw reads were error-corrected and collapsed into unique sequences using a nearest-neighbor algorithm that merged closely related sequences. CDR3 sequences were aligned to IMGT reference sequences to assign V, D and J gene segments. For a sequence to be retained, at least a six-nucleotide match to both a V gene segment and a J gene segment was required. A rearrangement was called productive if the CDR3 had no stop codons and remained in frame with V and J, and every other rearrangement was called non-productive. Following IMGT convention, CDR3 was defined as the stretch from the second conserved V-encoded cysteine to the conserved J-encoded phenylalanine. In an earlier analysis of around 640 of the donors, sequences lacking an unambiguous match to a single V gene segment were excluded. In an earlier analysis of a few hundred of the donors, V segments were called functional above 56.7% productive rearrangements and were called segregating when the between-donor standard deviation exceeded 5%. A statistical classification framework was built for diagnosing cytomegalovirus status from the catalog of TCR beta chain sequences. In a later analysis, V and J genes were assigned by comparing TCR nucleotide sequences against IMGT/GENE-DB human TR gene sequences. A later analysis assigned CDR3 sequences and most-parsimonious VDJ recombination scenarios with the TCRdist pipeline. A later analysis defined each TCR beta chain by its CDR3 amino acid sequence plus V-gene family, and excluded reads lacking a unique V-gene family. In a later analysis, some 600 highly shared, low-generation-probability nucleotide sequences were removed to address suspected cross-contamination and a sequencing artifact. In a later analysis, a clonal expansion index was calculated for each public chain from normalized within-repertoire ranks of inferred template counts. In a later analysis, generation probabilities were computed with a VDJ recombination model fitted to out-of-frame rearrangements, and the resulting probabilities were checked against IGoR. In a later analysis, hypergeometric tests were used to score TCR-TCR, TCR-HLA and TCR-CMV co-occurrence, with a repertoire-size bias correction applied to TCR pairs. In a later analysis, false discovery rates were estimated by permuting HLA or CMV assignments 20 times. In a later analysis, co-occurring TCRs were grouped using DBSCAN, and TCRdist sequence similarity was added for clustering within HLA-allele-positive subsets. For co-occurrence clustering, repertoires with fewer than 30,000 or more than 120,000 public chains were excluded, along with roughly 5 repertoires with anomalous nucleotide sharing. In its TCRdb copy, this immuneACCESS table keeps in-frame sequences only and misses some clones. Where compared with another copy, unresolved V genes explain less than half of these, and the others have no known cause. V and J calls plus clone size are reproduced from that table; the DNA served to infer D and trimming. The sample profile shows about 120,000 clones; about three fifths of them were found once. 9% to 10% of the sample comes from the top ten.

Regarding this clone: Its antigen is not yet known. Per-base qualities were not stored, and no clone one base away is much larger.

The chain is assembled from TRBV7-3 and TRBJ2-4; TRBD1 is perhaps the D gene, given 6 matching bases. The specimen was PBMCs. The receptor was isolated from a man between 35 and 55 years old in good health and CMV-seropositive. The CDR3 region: CASSLSGGSLDIQYF. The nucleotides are TGTGCCAGCAGCTTAAGTGGGGGCTCCTTGGACATTCAGTACTTC.